The entry that follows covers one T cell receptor beta chain sequence. The protocol was immunoSEQ multiplex PCR, while the TCRdb copy is restricted to in-frame clones and leaves out a portion. The table records approximately 120,000 clones, more than 80% of them present only once. The sample is drawn from a study of T cell responses to AZD1222 COVID-19 vaccine. The clonotype comes from an adult in good health. The specimen comprised peripheral blood, sampled on day 0 of AZD1222 vaccination.

CDR3: CASSLGQGSVYGYTF. In nucleotides, the CDR3 is TGTGCCAGCAGCTTAGGGCAGGGAAGTGTCTATGGCTACACCTTC. This chain links TRBV7-3 with TRBJ1-2; TRBD1 is a possible D gene (5 bases). The V end lost 2 bases, the J end lost 4 bases, and 14 bases lay between the germline ends. The germline gives CDR1 SGHTA, CDR2 FQGTGA. There are 15 residues in the CDR3. The full variable domain, in which reference TRBV7-3 and TRBJ1-2 provide the parts outside the CDR3, is GAGVSQTPSNKVTEKGKYVELRCDPISGHTALYWYRQSLGQGPEFLIYFQGTGAADDSGLPNDRFFAVRPEGSVSTLKIQRTERGDSAVYLCASSLGQGSVYGYTFGSGTRLTVV.